This TCR beta chain was sequenced in a study of CD8 T cells in Susac syndrome. Random hexamers primed reverse transcription of about 0.45 to 1 ug RNA. MiXCR was run by TCRdb on the immunoSEQ multiplex PCR reads, yielding one entry per CDR3 protein. The sample has some 120,000 distinct CDR3 sequences, 90% to 95% seen once. TEMRA cells were enriched by FACS, while CD8+ and CD4+ T cells were obtained through a negative isolation that was performed magnetically. The TCR originated in a human donor in good health. Source material: CD4+ T cells from PBMCs.

As DNA, the CDR3 is TGTGCCAGCAGCTTTCCCGGGGGGGTCAGCTCCTACGAGCAGTACTTC. Translating gives CASSFPGGVSSYEQYF. The chain has TRBV11-2 and TRBJ2-7, with 8 bases aligning to TRBD2. Germline CDR1 SGHAT, CDR2 FQNNGV. The ends lost 3 bases at V and 0 bases at J; junction bases unmatched: 7. This CDR3 is 16 amino acids long.